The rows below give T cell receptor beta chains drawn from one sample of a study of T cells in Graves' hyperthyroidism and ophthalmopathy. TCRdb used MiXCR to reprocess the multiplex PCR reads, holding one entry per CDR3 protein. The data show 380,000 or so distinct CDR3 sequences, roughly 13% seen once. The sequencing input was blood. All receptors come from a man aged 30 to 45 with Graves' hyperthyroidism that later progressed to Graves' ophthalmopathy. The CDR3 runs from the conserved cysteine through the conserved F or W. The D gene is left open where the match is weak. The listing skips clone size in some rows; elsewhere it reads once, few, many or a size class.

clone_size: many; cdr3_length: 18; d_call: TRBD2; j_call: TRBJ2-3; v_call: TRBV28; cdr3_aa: CASSLRRLAGGGEHTQYF; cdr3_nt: TGTGCCAGCAGTTTACGCCGACTAGCGGGGGGGGGGGAACATACGCAGTATTTT
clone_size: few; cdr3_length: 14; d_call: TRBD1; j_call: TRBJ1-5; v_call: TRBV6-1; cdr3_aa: CASRWDSSNQPQHF; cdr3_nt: TGTGCCAGCAGATGGGACAGCTCCAATCAGCCCCAGCATTTT
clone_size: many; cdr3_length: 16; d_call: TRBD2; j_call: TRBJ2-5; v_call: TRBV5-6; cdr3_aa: CASSLRLAGIQETQYF; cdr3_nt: TGTGCCAGCAGCCTTCGACTAGCGGGGATTCAAGAGACCCAGTACTTC
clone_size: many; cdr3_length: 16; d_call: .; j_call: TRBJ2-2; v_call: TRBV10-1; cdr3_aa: CASSEKGQPFTGELFF; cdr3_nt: TGCGCCAGCAGTGAGAAGGGGCAGCCCTTCACCGGGGAGCTGTTTTTT
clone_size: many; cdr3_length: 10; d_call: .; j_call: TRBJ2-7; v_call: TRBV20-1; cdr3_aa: CSAKDYEQYF; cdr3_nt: TGCAGTGCTAAGGACTACGAGCAGTACTTC
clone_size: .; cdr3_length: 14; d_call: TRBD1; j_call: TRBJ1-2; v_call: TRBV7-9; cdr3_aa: CASSREQGLYGYTF; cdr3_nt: TGTGCCAGCAGCCGAGAACAGGGGCTCTATGGCTACACCTTC
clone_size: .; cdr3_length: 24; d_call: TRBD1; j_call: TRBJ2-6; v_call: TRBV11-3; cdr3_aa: CASSLRPIPGQGILVNSGANVLTF; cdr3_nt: TGTGCCAGCAGCTTAAGGCCCATCCCGGGACAGGGCATTCTCGTCAACTCTGGGGCCAACGTCCTGACTTTC
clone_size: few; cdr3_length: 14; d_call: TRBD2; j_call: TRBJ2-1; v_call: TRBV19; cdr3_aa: CASSPWEGGYEQFF; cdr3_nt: TGTGCCAGTAGTCCTTGGGAGGGTGGCTATGAGCAGTTCTTC
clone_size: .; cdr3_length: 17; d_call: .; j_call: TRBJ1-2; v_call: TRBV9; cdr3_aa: CASSPRHSTNYVGGYTF; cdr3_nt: TGCGCCAGCAGCCCAAGACATTCTACTAACTATGTAGGTGGCTACACCTTC
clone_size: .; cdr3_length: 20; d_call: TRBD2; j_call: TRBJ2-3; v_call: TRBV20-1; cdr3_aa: CSARLGLAGGRDGSAGTQYF; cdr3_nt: TGCAGTGCTCGACTTGGACTAGCGGGGGGGCGTGACGGGTCGGCGGGTACGCAGTATTTT
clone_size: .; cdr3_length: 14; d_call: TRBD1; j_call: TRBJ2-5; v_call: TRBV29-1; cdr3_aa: CSGKDRGLGETQYF; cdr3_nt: TGCAGCGGGAAGGACAGGGGGCTCGGCGAGACCCAGTACTTC
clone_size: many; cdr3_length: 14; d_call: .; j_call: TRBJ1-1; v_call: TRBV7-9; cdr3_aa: CASSFRVQNTEAFF; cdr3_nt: TGTGCCAGCAGCTTTCGGGTTCAGAACACTGAAGCTTTCTTT
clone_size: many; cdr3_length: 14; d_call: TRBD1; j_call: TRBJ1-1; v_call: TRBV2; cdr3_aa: CASSQGAVNTEAFF; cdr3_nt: TGTGCCAGCAGTCAGGGGGCCGTGAACACTGAAGCTTTCTTT
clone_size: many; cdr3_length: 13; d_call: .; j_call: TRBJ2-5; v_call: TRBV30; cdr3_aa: CAWSVRLGETQYF; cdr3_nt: TGTGCCTGGAGTGTACGTCTGGGAGAGACCCAGTACTTC
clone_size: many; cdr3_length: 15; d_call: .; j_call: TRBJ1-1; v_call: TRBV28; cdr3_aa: CASSSAAVGDTEAFF; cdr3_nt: TGTGCCAGCAGTTCTGCGGCAGTAGGGGACACTGAAGCTTTCTTT
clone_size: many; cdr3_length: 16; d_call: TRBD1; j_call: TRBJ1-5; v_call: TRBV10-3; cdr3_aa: CAISDTRDSFNQPQHF; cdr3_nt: TGTGCCATCAGTGACACCCGGGACAGCTTCAATCAGCCCCAGCATTTT
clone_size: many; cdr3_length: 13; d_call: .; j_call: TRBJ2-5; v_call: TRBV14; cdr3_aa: CASSQETSETQYF; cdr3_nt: TGTGCCAGCAGCCAAGAGACGTCGGAGACCCAGTACTTC
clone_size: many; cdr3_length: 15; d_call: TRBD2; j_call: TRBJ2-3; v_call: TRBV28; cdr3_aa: CASSRNSGATDTQYF; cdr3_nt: TGTGCCAGCAGCCGAAATAGCGGGGCTACAGATACGCAGTATTTT
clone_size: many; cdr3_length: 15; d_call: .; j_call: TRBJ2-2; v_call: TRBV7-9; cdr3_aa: CASSPRTGNTGELFF; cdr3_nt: TGTGCCAGCAGCCCCCGGACGGGAAACACCGGGGAGCTGTTTTTT
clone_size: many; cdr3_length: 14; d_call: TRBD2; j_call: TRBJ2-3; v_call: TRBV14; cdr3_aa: CASSPTSSADTQYF; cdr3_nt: TGTGCCAGCAGCCCGACTAGCTCTGCAGATACGCAGTATTTT
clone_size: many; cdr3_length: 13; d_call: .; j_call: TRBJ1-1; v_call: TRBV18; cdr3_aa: CASSQGQNTEAFF; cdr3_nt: TGTGCCAGCTCACAGGGACAGAACACTGAAGCTTTCTTT
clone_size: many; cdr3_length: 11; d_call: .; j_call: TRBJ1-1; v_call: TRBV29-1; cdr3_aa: CSAPGITEAFF; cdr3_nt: TGCAGCGCTCCGGGAATCACTGAAGCTTTCTTT
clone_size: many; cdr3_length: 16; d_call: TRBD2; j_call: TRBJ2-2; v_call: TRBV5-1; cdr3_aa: CASSPGLAVFAGELFF; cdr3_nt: TGCGCCAGCAGCCCGGGACTAGCGGTATTTGCCGGGGAGCTGTTTTTT
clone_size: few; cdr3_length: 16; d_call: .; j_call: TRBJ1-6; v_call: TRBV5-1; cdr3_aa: CASSLTFEGDNSPLHF; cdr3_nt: TGCGCCAGCAGCTTGACTTTTGAGGGGGACAATTCACCCCTCCACTTT
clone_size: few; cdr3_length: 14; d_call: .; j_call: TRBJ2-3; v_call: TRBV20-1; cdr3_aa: CSASRGHETDTQYF; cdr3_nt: TGCAGTGCTAGCCGGGGCCACGAGACAGATACGCAGTATTTT
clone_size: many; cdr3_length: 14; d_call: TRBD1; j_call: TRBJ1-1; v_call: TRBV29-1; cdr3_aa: CSVVGQAVNTEAFF; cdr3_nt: TGCAGCGTTGTCGGACAGGCGGTGAACACTGAAGCTTTCTTT
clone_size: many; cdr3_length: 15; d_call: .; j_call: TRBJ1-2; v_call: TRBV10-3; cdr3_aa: CAISEDSAPIRGYTF; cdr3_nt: TGTGCCATCAGTGAGGACAGTGCTCCCATTCGTGGCTACACCTTC
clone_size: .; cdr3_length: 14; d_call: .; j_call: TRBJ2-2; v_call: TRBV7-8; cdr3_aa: CASSPRENTGELFF; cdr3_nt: TGTGCCAGCAGCCCGAGGGAGAACACCGGGGAGCTGTTTTTT
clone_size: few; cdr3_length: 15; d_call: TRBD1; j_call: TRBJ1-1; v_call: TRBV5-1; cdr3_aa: CASSFDRGLNTEAFF; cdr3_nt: TGCGCCAGCAGCTTCGACAGGGGACTGAACACTGAAGCTTTCTTT
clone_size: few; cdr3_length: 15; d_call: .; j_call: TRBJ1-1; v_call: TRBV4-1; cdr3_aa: CASSVLGEMNTEAFF; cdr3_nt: TGCGCCAGCAGCGTCCTTGGGGAAATGAACACTGAAGCTTTCTTT
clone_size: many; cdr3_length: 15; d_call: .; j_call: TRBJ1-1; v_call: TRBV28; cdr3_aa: CASSFRTGFRTEAFF; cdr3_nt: TGTGCCAGCAGTTTCCGCACAGGGTTTAGGACTGAAGCTTTCTTT
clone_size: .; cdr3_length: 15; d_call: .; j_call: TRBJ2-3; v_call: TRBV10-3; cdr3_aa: CAITSGSRGTDTQYF; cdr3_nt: TGTGCCATAACCTCGGGGAGCAGGGGCACAGATACGCAGTATTTT